This T cell receptor beta chain was profiled in a study of blood T cell repertoires in COVID-19. TCRdb's copy holds only in-frame clones and misses some; the assay was immunoSEQ multiplex PCR. The table records under 200,000 clones, roughly 84% of them present only once. Grouping used clinical history reported by participants in a survey and questionnaire. The length of the CDR3 is 15 residues. Germline-derived CDR1 and CDR2 are ENHRY and SYGVKD. The V segment lost 5 bases and the J segment 7 bases; nucleotides outside the gene matches: 6. This clonotype was obtained from a woman aged 45-65 years who had recovered from COVID-19. V gene TRBV10-3 combines with J gene TRBJ1-6, with 9 bases matching TRBD1. What was sequenced was PBMCs or T cells enriched from blood (not recorded which). Here the CDR3 DNA reads TGTGCCATCAGTCCGGGACAGGGAGAAAATTCACCCCTCCACTTT. Translated, it gives CAISPGQGENSPLHF.